One and the same sample provided the 3 T cell receptor beta chains below, sequenced in a study of identical twins. TCRdb itself ran the 5' RACE reads through MiXCR, one entry per CDR3 protein. The sample comprises 700,000 or so distinct CDR3 sequences, over 8.5% of which are singletons, and 0.85% to 1% rests with the top ten. This sample was shared with a second study, whose subject was yellow fever vaccine responses in identical twins.

The sequencing sample was made of PBMCs. These receptors all stem from a woman between 18 and 30 years old in good health.

This clonotype was seen repeatedly, ten times or more. The V call is TRBV29-1, the J call TRBJ2-3; 9 bases map to TRBD2. The CDR3 totals 17 residues. The ends lost 6 bases at V and 4 bases at J; junction bases unmatched: 17. The germline V gene has CDR1 SQVTM and CDR2 ANQGSEA. CDR3 nucleotides: TGCAGCGTGTTTGGGCGGGGGGGCCATTACGATCCAGATACGCAGTATTTT. Its translation is CSVFGRGGHYDPDTQYF.

For this clonotype: Mismatch with germline at one junction end may stem from a read error. This chain joins TRBV29-1 and TRBJ2-1, with a weak D call TRBD1 (5 bases). This CDR3 region has 13 residues. From germline, CDR1 is SQVTM and CDR2 ANQGSEA. The CDR3, as DNA: TGCAGCGTTGAGACGATTTGGGGCAATGAGCGGTTCTTC. Translated: CSVETIWGNERFF.

Regarding this clonotype: The junction does not match germline at one end; this may be a read error. The genes are TRBV11-2 and TRBJ2-1, with no clear D. From germline, CDR1 is SGHAT and CDR2 FQNNGV. The CDR3 extends over 13 amino acids. CDR3 sequence (DNA): TGTGCCAGCAGCTTAGAAATATACAGTGAGCAGTTCTTC. As protein: CASSLEIYSEQFF.